This TCR beta chain stems from a study of technical replicates of blood from a few donors. Data came from immunoSEQ multiplex PCR; TCRdb stores just in-frame clones and leaves some out. The sample yields some 80,000 clones, 96% seen once. V was pared by 8 bases and J by 2 bases, with 7 bases between. This CDR3 has 11 residues. Per the germline V gene, CDR1 is MNHNS and CDR2 is SASEGT. The sequence derives from a human donor in good health. This rearrangement joins TRBV6-1 to TRBJ2-7; no firm D call. Sample: T cells isolated from PBMCs. CDR3 loop: CASYSPYEQYF. CDR3 bases: TGTGCCAGCTACAGCCCCTACGAGCAGTACTTC.